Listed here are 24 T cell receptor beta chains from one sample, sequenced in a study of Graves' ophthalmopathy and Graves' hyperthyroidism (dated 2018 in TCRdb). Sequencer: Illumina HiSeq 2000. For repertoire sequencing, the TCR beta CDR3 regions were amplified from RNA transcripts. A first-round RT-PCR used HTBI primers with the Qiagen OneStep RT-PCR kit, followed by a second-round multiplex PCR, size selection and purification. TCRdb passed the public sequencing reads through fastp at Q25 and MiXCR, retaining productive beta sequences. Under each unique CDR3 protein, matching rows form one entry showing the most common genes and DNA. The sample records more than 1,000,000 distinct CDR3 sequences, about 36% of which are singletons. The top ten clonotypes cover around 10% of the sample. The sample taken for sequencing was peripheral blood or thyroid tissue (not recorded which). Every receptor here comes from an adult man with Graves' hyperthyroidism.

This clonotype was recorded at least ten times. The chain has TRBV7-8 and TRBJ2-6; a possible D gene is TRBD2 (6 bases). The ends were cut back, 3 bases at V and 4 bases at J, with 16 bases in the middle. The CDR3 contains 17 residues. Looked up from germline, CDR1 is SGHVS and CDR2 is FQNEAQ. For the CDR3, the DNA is TGTGCCAGCAGCTTGCCCCGAGGCGGGGCCGGGGCCAACGTCCTGACTTTC. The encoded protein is CASSLPRGGAGANVLTF.

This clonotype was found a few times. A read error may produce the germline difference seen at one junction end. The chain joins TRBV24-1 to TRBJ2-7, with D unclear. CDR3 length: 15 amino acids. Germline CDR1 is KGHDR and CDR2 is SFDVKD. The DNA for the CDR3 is TGTGCCAGCAGTTACTCGACGGCAGGATCCTACGAGCAGTACTTC. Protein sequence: CASSYSTAGSYEQYF.

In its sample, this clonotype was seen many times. The CDR3 sequence: CASSDRQANYGYTF. CDR3 coding DNA: TGCGCCAGCAGTGACAGGCAAGCTAACTATGGCTACACCTTC. The chain uses TRBV10-2 and TRBJ1-2; D call uncertain. CDR1 is WSHSY, CDR2 SAAADI, per germline. The CDR3 is 14 amino acids. Trimming took off 3 bases at V and 0 bases at J, with 8 bases between the two ends.

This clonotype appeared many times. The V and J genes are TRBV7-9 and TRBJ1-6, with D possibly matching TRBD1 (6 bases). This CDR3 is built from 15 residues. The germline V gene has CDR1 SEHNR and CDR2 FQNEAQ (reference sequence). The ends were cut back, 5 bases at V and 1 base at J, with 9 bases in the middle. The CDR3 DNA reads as TGTGCCAGCAGCCCAGGACAGTCCTATAATTCACCCCTCCACTTT. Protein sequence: CASSPGQSYNSPLHF.

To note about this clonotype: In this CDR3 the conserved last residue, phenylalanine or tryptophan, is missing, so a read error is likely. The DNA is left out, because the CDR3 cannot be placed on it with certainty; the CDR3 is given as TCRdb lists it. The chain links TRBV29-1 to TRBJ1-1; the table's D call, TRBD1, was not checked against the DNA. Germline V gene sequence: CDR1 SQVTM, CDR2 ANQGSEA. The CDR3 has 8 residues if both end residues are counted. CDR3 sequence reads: CSVIGGSE.

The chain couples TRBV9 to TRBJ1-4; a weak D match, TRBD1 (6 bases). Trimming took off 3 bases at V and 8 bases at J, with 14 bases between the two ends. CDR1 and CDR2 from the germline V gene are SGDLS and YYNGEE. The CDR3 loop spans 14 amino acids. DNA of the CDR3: TGTGCCAGCAGCGCGGGGGGGGCTACGGAAAAACTGTTTTTT. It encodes CASSAGGATEKLFF.

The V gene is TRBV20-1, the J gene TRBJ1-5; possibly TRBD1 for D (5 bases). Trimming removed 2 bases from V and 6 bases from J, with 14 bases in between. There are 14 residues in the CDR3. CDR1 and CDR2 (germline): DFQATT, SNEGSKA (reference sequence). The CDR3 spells CSARPPGVSQPQHF. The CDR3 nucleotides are TGCAGTGCTAGACCACCGGGGGTGAGTCAGCCCCAGCATTTT.

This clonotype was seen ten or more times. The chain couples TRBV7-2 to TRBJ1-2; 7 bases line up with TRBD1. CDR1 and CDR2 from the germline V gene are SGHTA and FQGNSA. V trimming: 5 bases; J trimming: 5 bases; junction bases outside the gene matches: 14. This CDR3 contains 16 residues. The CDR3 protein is CASSALRTGRLYGYTF. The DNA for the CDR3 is TGTGCCAGCAGCGCCCTCCGGACAGGAAGATTGTATGGCTACACCTTC.

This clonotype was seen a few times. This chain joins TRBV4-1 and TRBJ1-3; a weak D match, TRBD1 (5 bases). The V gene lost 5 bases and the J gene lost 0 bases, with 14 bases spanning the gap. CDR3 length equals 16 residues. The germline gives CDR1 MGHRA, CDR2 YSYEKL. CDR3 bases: TGCGCCAGCAGCTTTACGGACATTAGCTCTGGAAACACCATATATTTT. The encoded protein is CASSFTDISSGNTIYF.

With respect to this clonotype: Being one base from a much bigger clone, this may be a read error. The CDR3 here is CASSLNSPRETQYF. DNA for the CDR3: TGTGCCAGCAGTCTTAACAGCCCCAGGGAGACCCAGTACTTC. The chain recombines TRBV7-3 with TRBJ2-5; no definite D call. Trimming stripped 6 bases from V and 5 bases from J, with 16 bases between. Germline values: CDR1 SGHTA, CDR2 FQGTGA. This CDR3 has 14 residues.

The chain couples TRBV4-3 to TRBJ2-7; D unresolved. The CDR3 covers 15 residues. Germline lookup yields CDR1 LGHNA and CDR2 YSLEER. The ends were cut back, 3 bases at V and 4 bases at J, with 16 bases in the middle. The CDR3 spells CASSQATSGYYEQYF. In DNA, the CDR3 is TGCGCCAGCAGCCAGGCGACATCTGGGTATTACGAGCAGTACTTC.

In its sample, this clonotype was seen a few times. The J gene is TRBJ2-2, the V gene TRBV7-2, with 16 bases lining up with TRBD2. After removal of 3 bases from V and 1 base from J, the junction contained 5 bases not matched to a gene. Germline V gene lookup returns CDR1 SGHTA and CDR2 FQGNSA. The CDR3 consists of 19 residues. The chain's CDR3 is CASSFRGTSGRENTGELFF. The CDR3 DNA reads TGTGCCAGCAGCTTTCGAGGGACTAGCGGGAGGGAGAACACCGGGGAGCTGTTTTTT. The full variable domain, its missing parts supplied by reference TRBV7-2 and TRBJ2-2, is GAGVSQSPSNKVTEKGKDVELRCDPISGHTALYWYRQSLGQGLEFLIYFQGNSAPDKSGLPSDRFSAERTGGSVSTLTIQRTQQEDSAVYLCASSFRGTSGRENTGELFFGEGSRLTVL.

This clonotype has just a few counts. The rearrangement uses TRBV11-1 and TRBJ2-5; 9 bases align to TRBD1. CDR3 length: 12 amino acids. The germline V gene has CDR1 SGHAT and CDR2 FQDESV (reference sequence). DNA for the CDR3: TGTGCAAACAGGGGGCCGGGAGAGACCCAGTACTTC. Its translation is CANRGPGETQYF.

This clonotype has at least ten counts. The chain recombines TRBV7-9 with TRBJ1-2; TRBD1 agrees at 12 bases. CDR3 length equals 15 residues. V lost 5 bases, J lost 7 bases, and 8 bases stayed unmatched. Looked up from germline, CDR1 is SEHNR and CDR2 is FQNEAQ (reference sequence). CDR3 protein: CASSAPGQGASGYTF. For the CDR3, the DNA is TGTGCCAGCAGCGCCCCGGGACAGGGGGCGAGTGGCTACACCTTC.

CDR3 bases: TGCAGTGCTAGAGATCGCGGGGAGGGTAATTCACCCCTCCACTTT. Translating gives CSARDRGEGNSPLHF. The chain is built from TRBV20-1 and TRBJ1-6; D gene ambiguous. CDR3 length: 15 amino acids. Trimming pared 0 bases from V and 6 bases from J, leaving 12 bases between. From germline, CDR1 is DFQATT and CDR2 SNEGSKA (reference sequence).

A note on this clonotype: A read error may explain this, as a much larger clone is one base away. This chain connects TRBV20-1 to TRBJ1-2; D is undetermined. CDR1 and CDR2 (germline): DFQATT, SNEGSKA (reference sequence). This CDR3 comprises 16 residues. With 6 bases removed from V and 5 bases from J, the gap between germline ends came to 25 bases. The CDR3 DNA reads TGCAGTGCCAGACTGCTCCTGAGGGCCTCCTGGTATGGCTACACCTTC. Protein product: CSARLLLRASWYGYTF.

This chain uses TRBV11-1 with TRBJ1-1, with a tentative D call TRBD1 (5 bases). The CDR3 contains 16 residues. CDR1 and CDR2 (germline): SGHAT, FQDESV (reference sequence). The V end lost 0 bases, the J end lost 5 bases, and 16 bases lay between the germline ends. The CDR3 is CASSLARGAYQTEAFF. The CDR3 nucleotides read TGTGCCAGCAGCTTAGCAAGGGGCGCTTACCAAACTGAAGCTTTCTTT.

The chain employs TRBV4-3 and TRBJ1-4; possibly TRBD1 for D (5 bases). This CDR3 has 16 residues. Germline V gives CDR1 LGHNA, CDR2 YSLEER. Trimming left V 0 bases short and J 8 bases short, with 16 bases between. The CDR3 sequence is CASSQEGWQGGEKLFF. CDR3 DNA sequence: TGCGCCAGCAGCCAAGAAGGCTGGCAGGGTGGAGAAAAACTGTTTTTT.

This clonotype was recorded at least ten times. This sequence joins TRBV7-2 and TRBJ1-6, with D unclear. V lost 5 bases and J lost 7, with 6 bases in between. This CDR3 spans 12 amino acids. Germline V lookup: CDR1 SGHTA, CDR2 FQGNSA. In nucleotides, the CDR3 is TGTGCCAGCAGCAAATCAAATTCACCCCTCCACTTT. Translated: CASSKSNSPLHF.

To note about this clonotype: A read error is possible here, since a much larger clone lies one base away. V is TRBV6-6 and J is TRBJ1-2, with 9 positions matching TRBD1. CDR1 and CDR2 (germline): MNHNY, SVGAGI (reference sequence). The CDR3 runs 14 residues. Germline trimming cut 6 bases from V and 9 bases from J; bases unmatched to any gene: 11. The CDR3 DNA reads TGTGCCAGCAGCTCCTCGGGACAGGGAGAGAGCTACACCTTC. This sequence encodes CASSSSGQGESYTF.

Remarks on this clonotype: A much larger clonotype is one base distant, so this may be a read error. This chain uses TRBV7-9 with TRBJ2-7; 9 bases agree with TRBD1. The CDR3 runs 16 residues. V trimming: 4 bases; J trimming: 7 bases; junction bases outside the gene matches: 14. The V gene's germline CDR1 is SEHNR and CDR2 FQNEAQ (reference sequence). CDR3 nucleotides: TGTGCCAGCAGCTGGTACCGGGACAGGGACTTCTGGGAGCAGTACTTC. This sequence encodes CASSWYRDRDFWEQYF.

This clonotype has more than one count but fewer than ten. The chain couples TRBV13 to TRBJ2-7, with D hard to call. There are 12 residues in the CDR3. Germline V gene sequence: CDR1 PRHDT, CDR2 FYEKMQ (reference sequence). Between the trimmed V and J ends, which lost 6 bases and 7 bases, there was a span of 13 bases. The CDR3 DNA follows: TGTGCCAGCAGTTCTGGCGCCGCTGAGCAGTACTTC. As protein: CASSSGAAEQYF.

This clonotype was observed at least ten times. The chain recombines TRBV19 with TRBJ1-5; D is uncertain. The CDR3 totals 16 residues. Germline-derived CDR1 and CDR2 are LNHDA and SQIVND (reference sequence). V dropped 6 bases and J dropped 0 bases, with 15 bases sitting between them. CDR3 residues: CASSPSIDYSNQPQHF. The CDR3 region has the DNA TGTGCCAGTAGCCCGTCGATCGATTATAGCAATCAGCCCCAGCATTTT.

CDR3 residues: CASSPRDRGRRRSYGYTF. CDR3 bases: TGTGCCAGCAGCCCCCGGGACAGGGGGCGAAGGCGGAGCTATGGCTACACCTTC. The chain uses TRBV7-2 and TRBJ1-2; 12 bases fit TRBD1. CDR1 and CDR2 from the germline V gene are SGHTA and FQGNSA. The CDR3 is made up of 18 amino acids. V was clipped by 5 bases and J by 4 bases; unmatched bases: 14.